This T cell receptor beta chain was identified during a study of CD8 T cells in ankylosing spondylitis. Whole-study findings and limits: In ankylosing spondylitis patients, matched synovial fluid reportedly showed significant enrichment of disease-linked clones. Relatively scarce in peripheral blood, disease-linked clones were CD8+. A TCR beta motif made of roughly eight highly homologous variants seemed typical of ankylosing spondylitis blood.

Quantitative 5'-RACE with molecular barcodes produced the TCR beta libraries. Each CDR3 protein is one row after TCRdb ran MiXCR on the 5' RACE reads. The sample contains 150,000 to 200,000 distinct CDR3 sequences, roughly 13% of which appear only once. CDR3 length: 14 amino acids. V dropped 5 bases and J dropped 1 base, with 11 bases sitting between them. Per the germline V gene, CDR1 is MGHRA and CDR2 is YSYEKL. Regarding this clonotype: The antigen remains unidentified.

The clonotype was recovered from a male donor with ankylosing spondylitis or in good health (not recorded which). The V gene is TRBV4-1, the J gene TRBJ1-1; D is possibly TRBD1 (6 bases). Sequenced material: blood, either unsorted or a sorted T cell fraction (not recorded which). This chain's CDR3 is CASSEGHGNTEAFF. The DNA for the CDR3 is TGCGCCAGCAGCGAGGGACACGGGAACACTGAAGCTTTCTTT.